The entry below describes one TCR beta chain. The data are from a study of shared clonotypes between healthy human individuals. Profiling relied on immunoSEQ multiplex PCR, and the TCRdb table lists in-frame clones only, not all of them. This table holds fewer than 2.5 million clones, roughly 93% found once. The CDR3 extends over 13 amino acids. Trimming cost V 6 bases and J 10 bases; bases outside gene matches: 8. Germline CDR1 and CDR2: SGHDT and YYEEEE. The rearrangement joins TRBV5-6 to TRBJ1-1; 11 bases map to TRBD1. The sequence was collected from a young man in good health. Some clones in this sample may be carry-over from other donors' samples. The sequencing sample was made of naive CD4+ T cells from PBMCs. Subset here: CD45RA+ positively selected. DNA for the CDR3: TGTGCCAGCACGAATACCGGGACAGGGGGAGCTTTCTTT. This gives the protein CASTNTGTGGAFF.